This entry concerns a single TCR beta chain. This CDR3 is built from 15 residues. Germline V gene sequence: CDR1 KGHSH, CDR2 LQKENI. The V gene end was trimmed by 0 bases and the J gene end by 2 bases; junction bases not matched to a gene: 1. This sample is part of a study of blood T cell repertoires in COVID-19. Sequenced by immunoSEQ multiplex PCR; TCRdb stores in-frame clones only, minus some. The sample lists 250,000 to 300,000 clones; about 90% were seen once. The TCR comes from a woman aged 25 to 39 with COVID-19, enrolled during active disease. J is TRBJ1-5 and V is TRBV18, with 7 bases that match TRBD1. The sample was peripheral blood. CDR3 region: CASSPPGQGNQPQHF. The CDR3 DNA reads as TGTGCCAGCTCACCACCTGGACAGGGCAATCAGCCCCAGCATTTT.